This T cell receptor beta chain was retrieved from a study of cytomegalovirus exposure and HLA in healthy donors. Turning to the study itself: Membership in the Caucasian-associated ancestry cluster was found for around 81% of roughly 400 genotyped donors.

The PCR employed 60 Vbeta primers together with 13 Jbeta primers. Data came from immunoSEQ multiplex PCR; TCRdb stores just in-frame clones and leaves some out. The data hold 100,000 or so clones, with 79% observed a single time. Germline V gene sequence: CDR1 MDHEN, CDR2 SYDVKM. This CDR3 contains 17 residues. V was pared by 8 bases and J by 0 bases, with 17 bases between. This TCR was recovered from a female donor in good health and CMV-seropositive. The rearrangement joins TRBV28 to TRBJ2-6; possibly TRBD2 for D (7 bases). Source material: PBMCs. The chain's CDR3 is CASARGGATSGANVLTF. CDR3 DNA: TGTGCCAGCGCACGTGGGGGGGCCACCTCTGGGGCCAACGTCCTGACTTTC.